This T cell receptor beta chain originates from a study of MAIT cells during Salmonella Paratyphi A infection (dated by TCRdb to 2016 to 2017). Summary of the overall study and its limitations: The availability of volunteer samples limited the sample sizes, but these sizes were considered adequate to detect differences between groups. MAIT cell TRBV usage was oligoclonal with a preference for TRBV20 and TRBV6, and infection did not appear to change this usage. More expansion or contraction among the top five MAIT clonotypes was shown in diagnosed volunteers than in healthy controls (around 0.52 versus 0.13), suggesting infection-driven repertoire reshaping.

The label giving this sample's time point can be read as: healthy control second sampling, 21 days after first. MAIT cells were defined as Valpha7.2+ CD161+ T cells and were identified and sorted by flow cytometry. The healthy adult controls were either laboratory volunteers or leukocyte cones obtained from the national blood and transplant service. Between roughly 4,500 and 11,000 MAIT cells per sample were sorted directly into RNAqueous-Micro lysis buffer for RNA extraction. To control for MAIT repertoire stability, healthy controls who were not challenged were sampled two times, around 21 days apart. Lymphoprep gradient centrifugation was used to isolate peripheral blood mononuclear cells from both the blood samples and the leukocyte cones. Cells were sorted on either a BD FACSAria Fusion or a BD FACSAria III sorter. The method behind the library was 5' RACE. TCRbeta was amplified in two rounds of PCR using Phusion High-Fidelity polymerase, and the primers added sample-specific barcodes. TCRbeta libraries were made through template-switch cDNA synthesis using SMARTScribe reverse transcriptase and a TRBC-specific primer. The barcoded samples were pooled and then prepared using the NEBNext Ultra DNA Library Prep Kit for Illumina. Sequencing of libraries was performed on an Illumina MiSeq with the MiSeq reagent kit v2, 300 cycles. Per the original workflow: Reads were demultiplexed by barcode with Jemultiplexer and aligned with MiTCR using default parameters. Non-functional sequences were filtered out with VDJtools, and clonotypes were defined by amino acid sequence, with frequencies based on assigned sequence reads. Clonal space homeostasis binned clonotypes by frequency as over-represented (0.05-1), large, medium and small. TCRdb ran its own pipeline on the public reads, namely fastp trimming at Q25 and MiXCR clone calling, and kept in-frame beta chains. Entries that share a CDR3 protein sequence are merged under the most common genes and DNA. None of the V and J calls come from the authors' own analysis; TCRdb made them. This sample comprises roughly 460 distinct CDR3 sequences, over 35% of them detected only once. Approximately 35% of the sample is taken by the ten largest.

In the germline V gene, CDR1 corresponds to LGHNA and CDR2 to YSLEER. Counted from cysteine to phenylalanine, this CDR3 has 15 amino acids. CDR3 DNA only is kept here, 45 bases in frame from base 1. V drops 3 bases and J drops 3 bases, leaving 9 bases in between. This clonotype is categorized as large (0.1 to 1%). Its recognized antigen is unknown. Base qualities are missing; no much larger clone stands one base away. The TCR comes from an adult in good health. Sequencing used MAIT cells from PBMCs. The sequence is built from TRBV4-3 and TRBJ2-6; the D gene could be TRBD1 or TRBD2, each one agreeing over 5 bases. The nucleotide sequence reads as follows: TGCGCCAGCAGCCACGAGAGGGGTGGGGCCAACGTCCTGACTTTC. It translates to CASSHERGGANVLTF.